Each of the 16 T cell receptor beta chains below was sequenced from the same sample in a study of regulatory T cells in long-lasting Graves disease. Construction of TCR beta libraries relied on iRepertoire HTBI primers and on Arm-PCR targeting CDR3 regions. TCRdb re-analysed the multiplex PCR reads in MiXCR, keeping a single row per CDR3 protein. The table has about 400,000 distinct CDR3 sequences, around 20% seen once. Time point noted: persistent/refractory GD, antithyroid drugs over 5 years with positive TRAb. Generation of the TCR library employed RNA extracted from PBMCs. The source material was peripheral blood mononuclear cells (PBMCs), sampled when the disease was refractory, from a patient treated with antithyroid drugs. These receptors all stem from a female donor with Graves disease.

This clonotype was seen repeatedly, ten times or more. The chain recombines TRBV2 with TRBJ1-2, with D unresolved. Looked up from germline, CDR1 is SNHLY and CDR2 is FYNNEI. The CDR3 has 13 residues. V lost 0 bases and J lost 8, with 10 bases in between. CDR3 nucleotides: TGTGCCAGCAGTGAAGCACGGCGTTCGGGCTACACCTTC. Protein: CASSEARRSGYTF.

The chain has TRBV5-5 and TRBJ2-1, with TRBD2 as a possible D gene (5 bases). The germline V gene encodes CDR1 SGHKS and CDR2 YYEKEE (reference sequence). The CDR3 is 15 amino acids. The germline V and J ends were trimmed by 0 bases and 9 bases, with 16 bases remaining between them. CDR3 bases: TGTGCCAGCAGCTTGGACCCTAGCCTTGGGAGTGAGCAGTTCTTC. Its translation is CASSLDPSLGSEQFF. Based on the CDR3 plus reference TRBV5-5 and TRBJ2-1, the full variable domain is DAGVTQSPTHLIKTRGQQVTLRCSPISGHKSVSWYQQVLGQGPQFIFQYYEKEERGRGNFPDRFSARQFPNYSSELNVNALLLGDSALYLCASSLDPSLGSEQFFGPGTRLTVL.

The chain has TRBV18 and TRBJ2-7; D unclear. The germline CDR1 and CDR2 sequences are KGHSH and LQKENI. V lost 1 base and J lost 3, with 7 bases in between. The CDR3 is made up of 13 amino acids. Written as DNA, the CDR3 is TGTGCCAGCTCACCACGGAATGGCTACGAGCAGTACTTC. Translation: CASSPRNGYEQYF.

The chain employs TRBV9 and TRBJ2-2; D tentatively fits TRBD1 or TRBD2 (5 bases each). This CDR3 has 17 residues. Deletions cut 4 bases from V and 7 bases from J, with 23 bases between. Germline loops: CDR1 SGDLS, CDR2 YYNGEE. The CDR3 DNA reads as TGTGCCAGCAGCCCGCTCGGAGGCTGGGGCACCCTCGGGGAGCTGTTTTTT. Amino acid sequence: CASSPLGGWGTLGELFF.

At least ten counts were recorded for this clonotype. V gene TRBV27 combines with J gene TRBJ2-7; 7 nucleotides agree with TRBD1. The V segment lost 3 bases and the J segment 5 bases; nucleotides outside the gene matches: 7. The CDR3 runs to 14 residues. CDR1 MNHEY and CDR2 SMNVEV come from the germline V gene (reference sequence). The CDR3 is CASSLGRGFHEQYF. In DNA form, the CDR3 reads TGTGCCAGCAGTTTGGGCAGGGGGTTTCACGAGCAGTACTTC.

V and J are TRBV19 and TRBJ1-5; a weak D match, TRBD1 (5 bases). Trimming took 7 bases from V and 9 from J, leaving 13 bases between them. The CDR3 spans 12 residues. Germline CDR1 is LNHDA and CDR2 is SQIVND (reference sequence). CDR3 loop: CASTSGTRPQHF. CDR3 sequence (DNA): TGTGCCAGTACCTCAGGGACTCGGCCCCAGCATTTT. The entire variable domain, with the rest obtained from reference TRBV19 and TRBJ1-5, is as follows: DGGITQSPKYLFRKEGQNVTLSCEQNLNHDAMYWYRQDPGQGLRLIYYSQIVNDFQKGDIAEGYSVSREKKESFPLTVTSAQKNPTAFYLCASTSGTRPQHFGDGTRLSIL.

This clonotype was seen a handful of times. V usage is TRBV4-1 and J usage is TRBJ1-4; D remains unclear. The germline V gene encodes CDR1 MGHRA and CDR2 YSYEKL. V lost 3 bases to trimming and J lost 8 bases, with 10 bases between them. The CDR3 consists of 13 residues. The CDR3 region has the DNA TGCGCCAGCAGCCAGGGGTCTTGGGAAAAACTGTTTTTT. As protein: CASSQGSWEKLFF.

The genes are TRBV11-1 and TRBJ2-3, with D perhaps matching TRBD1 (5 bases). The V end was cut by 5 bases, the J end by 4 bases, with 16 bases between. The CDR3 is 15 amino acids. CDR1 SGHAT and CDR2 FQDESV come from the germline V gene (reference sequence). CDR3: CASSDRVEGADTQYF. The CDR3 DNA reads TGTGCCAGCAGCGATCGAGTAGAAGGGGCAGATACGCAGTATTTT.

This clonotype has just one count. The CDR3 here is CASSWTGTQPQHF. The CDR3 DNA reads TGTGCCAGCTCTTGGACAGGGACCCAGCCCCAGCATTTT. This chain links TRBV27 with TRBJ1-5, with 8 bases fitting TRBD1. Germline loops: CDR1 MNHEY, CDR2 SMNVEV (reference sequence). V was pared by 8 bases and J by 7 bases, with 7 bases of the junction left unmatched. The CDR3 contains 13 residues.

The rearrangement joins TRBV7-9 to TRBJ2-5, with TRBD1 matching 7 bases. CDR3 size: 14 residues. From germline, CDR1 is SEHNR and CDR2 FQNEAQ (reference sequence). J lost 2 bases, V lost 9 bases, and 9 bases had no gene match. DNA of the CDR3: TGTGCCAGTCGACAGGGCTCCGGGCAAGAGACCCAGTACTTC. Its translation is CASRQGSGQETQYF.

Only a few counts were recorded for this clonotype. The chain couples TRBV28 to TRBJ2-1; 8 bases agree with TRBD2. The CDR3 length is 16 residues. After removal of 6 bases from V and 3 bases from J, the junction contained 10 bases not matched to a gene. Per germline, CDR1 MDHEN and CDR2 SYDVKM. The CDR3 reads CASSRSLAGNYNEQFF. CDR3 bases: TGTGCCAGCAGCAGATCCCTAGCGGGCAACTACAATGAGCAGTTCTTC.

As to this clonotype: Without the conserved terminal phenylalanine or tryptophan, this CDR3 likely stems from a read error. The genes are TRBV27 and TRBJ2-2, with unresolved D. V shed 5 bases and J shed 4 bases, with 11 bases lying between them. The CDR3 runs to 14 residues. The germline V gene has CDR1 MNHEY and CDR2 SMNVEV (reference sequence). CDR3 amino acids: CASSEIQVTGELFL. Here the CDR3 DNA reads TGTGCCAGCAGTGAAATCCAGGTCACCGGGGAGCTGTTTCTT.

This clonotype was observed many times. The V call is TRBV7-2, the J call TRBJ2-2; D ambiguous. V was clipped by 1 base and J by 0 bases, with 6 bases between them. The CDR3 runs 15 residues. Germline V gene data show CDR1 as SGHTA and CDR2 as FQGNSA. The CDR3, as DNA: TGTGCCAGCAGCTTAGTGAGGTCGAACACCGGGGAGCTGTTTTTT. Amino acid sequence: CASSLVRSNTGELFF.

This clonotype was counted between two and nine times. The rearrangement joins TRBV7-6 to TRBJ2-6; 9 bases fit TRBD1. Trimming removed 0 bases from V and 2 bases from J; junction bases left unmatched: 5. The germline V gene encodes CDR1 SGHVS and CDR2 FNYEAQ. This CDR3 spans 18 amino acids. The DNA for the CDR3 is TGTGCCAGCAGCTTAGCCACAGGGGGCTCGACTGGGGCCAACGTCCTGACTTTC. Translating it yields CASSLATGGSTGANVLTF.

This clonotype was observed a handful of times. V and J are TRBV4-1 and TRBJ1-1, with a tentative D call TRBD1 (5 bases). The V gene's germline CDR1 is MGHRA and CDR2 YSYEKL. The CDR3 covers 14 residues. The V and J ends lost 4 bases and 7 bases respectively, with 16 bases between them. This CDR3 is CASSPGDSGFEAFF. The CDR3 nucleotides are TGCGCCAGCAGCCCCGGGGACTCCGGATTTGAAGCTTTCTTT.

The rearrangement uses TRBV20-1 and TRBJ1-2; D unresolved. In germline, CDR1 is DFQATT, CDR2 SNEGSKA (reference sequence). The CDR3 totals 16 residues. V gave up 0 bases and J gave up 0 bases, with 14 bases separating them. CDR3 residues: CSARDNLRLTNYGYTF. CDR3 DNA sequence: TGCAGTGCTAGAGATAACCTCAGGTTAACTAACTATGGCTACACCTTC.